The 26 T cell receptor beta chains presented below share a single source sample, sequenced in a study of OX40 agonist ivuxolimab in advanced cancers. Data came from immunoSEQ multiplex PCR; TCRdb stores just in-frame clones and leaves some out. The sample has roughly 45,000 clones; around 84% are singletons. The starting material was CD4+ or CD8+ T cells sorted from blood, obtained in a trial of the OX40 agonist ivuxolimab. The source is an adult with an advanced solid tumor such as melanoma, head and neck, liver or kidney cancer.

The genes are TRBV27 and TRBJ1-1; the match to TRBD1 covers 7 bases. The CDR3 runs to 14 residues. V shed 6 bases, J shed 4 bases, and the junction held 8 bases outside the gene matches. Germline CDR1 is MNHEY and CDR2 is SMNVEV (reference sequence). The CDR3 DNA sequence: TGTGCCAGCAGCTCACAGGGGCACTTCACTGAAGCTTTCTTT. Translating it yields CASSSQGHFTEAFF.

V usage is TRBV30 and J usage is TRBJ2-5, with D hard to call. Trimming pared 3 bases from V and 5 bases from J, leaving 16 bases between. The CDR3 consists of 14 residues. Germline assignment: CDR1 GTSNPN and CDR2 SVGIG (reference sequence). CDR3 region: CAWSEGQGWETQYF. Here the CDR3 DNA reads TGTGCCTGGAGCGAAGGTCAAGGGTGGGAGACCCAGTACTTC.

V is TRBV5-6 and J is TRBJ1-5; maybe TRBD1 (6 bases). CDR1 is SGHDT and CDR2 is YYEEEE in the germline V gene. CDR3 length: 14 residues. Trimming removed 4 bases at V and 0 bases at J, with 8 bases between. The CDR3, as DNA: TGTGCCAGCAGCGAGACAGGTAGCAATCAGCCCCAGCATTTT. This gives the protein CASSETGSNQPQHF. Full variable domain (rest looked up from reference TRBV5-6 and TRBJ1-5): DAGVTQSPTHLIKTRGQQVTLRCSPKSGHDTVSWYQQALGQGPQFIFQYYEEEERQRGNFPDRFSGHQFPNYSSELNVNALLLGDSALYLCASSETGSNQPQHFGDGTRLSIL.

The rearrangement links TRBV21-1 to TRBJ2-5; no DNA check was done on the table's D call, TRBD1. TRBV21-1 is recorded as a pseudogene. The CDR3 has 15 amino acids. The CDR3 reads CASSRGTGGKETQYF. CDR3 bases: TGTGCCAGCAGCAGAGGGACAGGGGGTAAAGAGACCCAGTACTTC.

V gene TRBV2 combines with J gene TRBJ2-1; TRBD1 aligns across 9 bases. The CDR3 has 14 amino acids. Trimming removed 8 bases from V and 9 bases from J; junction bases left unmatched: 11. CDR1 is SNHLY and CDR2 is FYNNEI in the germline V gene. CDR3 amino acids: CASREVGQGFEQFF. The CDR3 coding sequence is TGTGCCAGCCGGGAGGTGGGACAGGGATTTGAGCAGTTCTTC.

The rearrangement links TRBV5-5 to TRBJ2-3, with 9 bases lining up with TRBD1. V dropped 0 bases and J dropped 11; count of bases not matched to a gene: 13. The CDR3 covers 16 residues. The germline gives CDR1 SGHKS, CDR2 YYEKEE (reference sequence). The CDR3, as DNA: TGTGCCAGCAGCTTGGGGGGACAGGGAACCTACGTGAGGCAGTATTTT. Translating it yields CASSLGGQGTYVRQYF.

The chain employs TRBV19 and TRBJ1-5; weak D call: TRBD1 (5 bases). Between the trimmed V and J ends, which lost 8 bases and 1 base, there was a span of 12 bases. Germline assignment: CDR1 LNHDA and CDR2 SQIVND (reference sequence). The CDR3 length is 14 residues. CDR3 protein: CASDAGRSNQPQHF. Written as DNA, the CDR3 is TGTGCCAGTGATGCAGGGAGAAGCAATCAGCCCCAGCATTTT.

The J gene is TRBJ2-1, the V gene TRBV9; TRBD1 or TRBD2 may be the D gene (7 bases each). In germline, CDR1 is SGDLS, CDR2 YYNGEE. The CDR3 consists of 15 residues. Trimming cost V 0 bases and J 8 bases, with 15 bases left between them. The CDR3 region has the DNA TGTGCCAGCAGCGTAGGGGTACAGGGGAGGGATGAGCAGTTCTTC. Translation: CASSVGVQGRDEQFF.

The chain uses TRBV5-1 and TRBJ2-7; D is possibly TRBD1 (6 bases). The CDR3 extends over 14 amino acids. V lost 3 bases, J lost 7 bases, and 17 bases lay in between. The germline V gene has CDR1 SGHRS and CDR2 YFSETQ. The CDR3 bases are TGCGCCAGCAGCTCCTCAGGGGCCTCGGGAGAGCAGTACTTC. Translated, it gives CASSSSGASGEQYF. Full variable domain (rest looked up from reference TRBV5-1 and TRBJ2-7): KAGVTQTPRYLIKTRGQQVTLSCSPISGHRSVSWYQQTPGQGLQFLFEYFSETQRNKGNFPGRFSGRQFSNSRSEMNVSTLELGDSALYLCASSSSGASGEQYFGPGTRLTVT.

The genes are TRBV28 and TRBJ2-5; TRBD1 or TRBD2 may be the D gene (5 bases each). The CDR3 is 12 amino acids. Trimming took 5 bases from V and 4 from J, leaving 8 bases between them. CDR1 is MDHEN and CDR2 is SYDVKM in the germline V gene. Here the CDR3 DNA reads TGTGCCAGCAGTAGGGACGGAGAGACCCAGTACTTC. Translating it yields CASSRDGETQYF.

The gene calls are TRBV7-3 and TRBJ2-1; D not certain. V was pared by 0 bases and J by 4 bases, with 4 bases between. This CDR3 contains 13 residues. Germline-derived CDR1 and CDR2 are SGHTA and FQGTGA. The CDR3: CASSLTGYNEQFF. The CDR3 coding sequence is TGTGCCAGCAGCTTAACCGGATACAATGAGCAGTTCTTC.

The rearrangement links TRBV4-1 to TRBJ2-7; D possibly corresponds to TRBD1 (6 bases). This CDR3 region has 13 residues. Trimming pared 4 bases from V and 4 bases from J, leaving 11 bases between. Germline CDR1 MGHRA, CDR2 YSYEKL. CDR3 DNA: TGCGCCAGCAGCCTCCGACAGGTATACGAGCAGTACTTC. The encoded protein is CASSLRQVYEQYF.

The chain joins TRBV5-1 to TRBJ2-7, with 10 bases that match TRBD2. The trim removed 4 bases at V and 6 bases at J, leaving 7 bases unmatched. The CDR3 totals 14 residues. Looked up from germline, CDR1 is SGHRS and CDR2 is YFSETQ. CDR3 in amino acids: CASSLGTSVVEQYF. The CDR3 DNA reads as TGCGCCAGCAGCCTTGGGACTAGCGTTGTCGAGCAGTACTTC.

The chain recombines TRBV18 with TRBJ2-3; D call uncertain. The length of the CDR3 is 14 residues. Deletions cut 2 bases from V and 1 base from J, with 7 bases between. From germline, CDR1 is KGHSH and CDR2 LQKENI. The chain's CDR3 is CASSPGQGTDTQYF. DNA for the CDR3: TGTGCCAGCTCACCAGGCCAGGGCACAGATACGCAGTATTTT.

The chain employs TRBV5-4 and TRBJ2-7, with D perhaps being TRBD1 or TRBD2 (5 bases each). Per the germline V gene, CDR1 is SGHNT and CDR2 is YYREEE (reference sequence). The CDR3 has 12 residues. Between the trimmed V and J ends, which lost 3 bases and 3 bases, there was a span of 7 bases. The CDR3 DNA sequence: TGTGCCAGCAGCTGGGACGGCTACGAGCAGTACTTC. This gives the protein CASSWDGYEQYF.

The V gene is TRBV11-3, the J gene TRBJ2-3; either TRBD1 or TRBD2 may fit D (5 bases each). In germline, CDR1 is SGHNT, CDR2 YENEEA. The CDR3 has 17 amino acids. V lost 5 bases and J lost 1, with 19 bases in between. Written as DNA, the CDR3 is TGTGCCAGCAGCCCCTTCTCCCCGGGACGCGGCACAGATACGCAGTATTTT. Amino acid sequence: CASSPFSPGRGTDTQYF.

The chain links TRBV2 to TRBJ2-3, with 8 positions matching TRBD2. Trimming removed 4 bases from V and 4 bases from J; junction bases left unmatched: 7. Germline V gene sequence: CDR1 SNHLY, CDR2 FYNNEI. The CDR3 contains 15 residues. The CDR3 nucleotides read TGTGCCAGCAGTGTTAGGGGCGGGGGGTCAGATACGCAGTATTTT. It is translated as CASSVRGGGSDTQYF. Filled out from reference TRBV2 and TRBJ2-3, the complete variable domain reads EPEVTQTPSHQVTQMGQEVILRCVPISNHLYFYWYRQILGQKVEFLVSFYNNEISEKSEIFDDQFSVERPDGSNFTLKIRSTKLEDSAMYFCASSVRGGGSDTQYFGPGTRLTVL.

This chain links TRBV29-1 with TRBJ2-7; TRBD1 matches at 7 bases. The CDR3 is 14 amino acids. The germline V gene has CDR1 SQVTM and CDR2 ANQGSEA. Trimming cost V 4 bases and J 6 bases; bases outside gene matches: 12. The CDR3 nucleotides read TGCAGCGTTGCCTCAAACAGGGGTGGGGGCGAGCAGTACTTC. Translating it yields CSVASNRGGGEQYF.

This chain links TRBV7-2 with TRBJ2-7; 9 bases are shared with TRBD2. Trimming cost V 2 bases and J 4 bases; bases outside gene matches: 3. The CDR3 has 14 residues. Per germline, CDR1 SGHTA and CDR2 FQGNSA. The CDR3 region is CASSLTSGRYEQYF. The CDR3 region has the DNA TGTGCCAGCAGCTTAACGAGCGGGAGGTACGAGCAGTACTTC.

The genes are TRBV6-5 and TRBJ2-7; TRBD1 matches at 8 bases. The CDR3 runs 15 residues. J lost 2 bases, V lost 2 bases, and 5 bases had no gene match. Per the germline V gene, CDR1 is MNHEY and CDR2 is SVGAGI. The CDR3 coding sequence is TGTGCCAGCAGTTACCGCGGACAGGGTACCTACGAGCAGTACTTC. Amino acids: CASSYRGQGTYEQYF.

The rearrangement joins TRBV18 to TRBJ2-7; 9 bases match TRBD1. Trimming removed 1 base from V and 0 bases from J; junction bases left unmatched: 1. This CDR3 region has 15 residues. Per germline, CDR1 KGHSH and CDR2 LQKENI. CDR3 nucleotides: TGTGCCAGCTCACCACGGGACAGGGTCTCCTACGAGCAGTACTTC. Residues: CASSPRDRVSYEQYF.

DNA of the CDR3: TGTGCCAGCAGTTACAGGAGACAGGGAGGAAGTGAGCAGTTCTTC. Encoded protein: CASSYRRQGGSEQFF. The chain employs TRBV6-5 and TRBJ2-1, with D possibly TRBD1 on 7 matching bases. Germline V lookup: CDR1 MNHEY, CDR2 SVGAGI. The V end lost 2 bases, the J end lost 9 bases, and 17 bases lay between the germline ends. This CDR3 is 15 amino acids long.

The gene calls are TRBV19 and TRBJ1-3; 8 nucleotides align to TRBD1. This CDR3 is 19 amino acids long. The V and J ends lost 6 bases and 0 bases, in that order; junction bases with no gene match: 16. CDR1 is LNHDA, CDR2 SQIVND, per germline (reference sequence). The CDR3 sequence: CASSQGGGQALFSGNTIYF. The CDR3, as DNA: TGTGCCAGTAGCCAGGGGGGGGGACAGGCCCTTTTCTCTGGAAACACCATATATTTT.

Judged by abundance, this clone is medium-sized. The chain joins TRBV15 to TRBJ2-5; TRBD2 matches at 8 bases. The CDR3 runs 18 residues. Per the germline V gene, CDR1 is LNHNV and CDR2 is YYDKDF (reference sequence). V lost 0 bases and J lost 2; bases outside the gene matches: 11. The chain's CDR3 is CATSRDQAGATIQETQYF. In nucleotides, the CDR3 is TGTGCCACCAGCAGAGACCAAGCGGGGGCAACGATTCAAGAGACCCAGTACTTC.

The chain uses TRBV6-1 and TRBJ1-4, with D perhaps matching TRBD1 (5 bases). The germline V and J ends were trimmed by 3 bases and 8 bases, with 10 bases remaining between them. The V gene's germline CDR1 is MNHNS and CDR2 SASEGT. The CDR3 contains 13 residues. Written as DNA, the CDR3 is TGTGCCAGCAGTGATGGGACCGACGAAAAACTGTTTTTT. It codes for CASSDGTDEKLFF.

This rearrangement joins TRBV4-2 to TRBJ2-5; 7 positions agree with TRBD1. The junction had 4 bases not matched to a gene; V was cut back by 6 bases and J by 0 bases. The CDR3 contains 14 residues. Germline values: CDR1 LGHNA, CDR2 YNFKEQ. CDR3: CASRPGQNQETQYF. CDR3 nucleotide sequence: TGTGCCAGCAGGCCGGGACAGAACCAAGAGACCCAGTACTTC.